Each of the 14 T cell receptor beta chains below was sequenced from the same sample in a study of blood T cell repertoires in COVID-19. The protocol was immunoSEQ multiplex PCR, while the TCRdb copy is restricted to in-frame clones and leaves out a portion. The sample lists roughly 500,000 clones, nearly 90% seen once, with 0.75% to 0.9% in the top ten. What was sequenced was peripheral blood. These receptor sequences come from a man aged 18 to 29 with COVID-19, enrolled during active disease.

V is TRBV29-1 and J is TRBJ1-1; 8 nucleotides agree with TRBD1. The V segment lost 6 bases and the J segment 1 base; nucleotides outside the gene matches: 4. The CDR3 spans 13 residues. Germline V lookup: CDR1 SQVTM, CDR2 ANQGSEA. CDR3 nucleotides: TGCAGCGTGTACGGACAGGGGAACACTGAAGCTTTCTTT. This sequence encodes CSVYGQGNTEAFF.

V and J are TRBV5-1 and TRBJ2-5; a possible D gene is TRBD2 (6 bases). CDR3 size: 14 residues. Germline values: CDR1 SGHRS, CDR2 YFSETQ. V dropped 3 bases and J dropped 2 bases, with 11 bases sitting between them. CDR3 sequence: CASSYRDLQETQYF. DNA for the CDR3: TGCGCCAGCAGCTACCGGGACTTGCAAGAGACCCAGTACTTC.

This clone was seen just once. Other DNA sequences within the sample encode an identical CDR3. The chain recombines TRBV9 with TRBJ2-3, with D perhaps matching TRBD2 (5 bases). The length of the CDR3 is 14 residues. V lost 2 bases, J lost 0 bases, and 7 bases lay in between. Per the germline V gene, CDR1 is SGDLS and CDR2 is YYNGEE. The CDR3 region is CASSVSGSTDTQYF. The CDR3 nucleotides read TGTGCCAGCAGCGTGAGCGGAAGCACAGATACGCAGTATTTT.

Turning to this clone: A much larger clone lies one base from this, so it may be a read error. The sample has other DNA sequences that encode this CDR3 too. The V call is TRBV7-9, the J call TRBJ2-7; no clear D gene. Germline V gives CDR1 SEHNR, CDR2 FQNEAQ (reference sequence). The CDR3 totals 12 residues. Trimming took off 1 base at V and 4 bases at J, with 5 bases between the two ends. The CDR3 coding sequence is TGTGCCAGCAGCTTAGTCGGTTACGAGCAGTACTTC. Encoded protein: CASSLVGYEQYF. Drawing the rest from reference TRBV7-9 and TRBJ2-7, the complete variable domain is DTGVSQNPRHKITKRGQNVTFRCDPISEHNRLYWYRQTLGQGPEFLTYFQNEAQLEKSRLLSDRFSAERPKGSFSTLEIQRTEQGDSAMYLCASSLVGYEQYFGPGTRLTVT.

V gene TRBV4-1 combines with J gene TRBJ1-2; D is unresolved. The germline V and J ends were trimmed by 0 bases and 4 bases, with 15 bases remaining between them. Germline loops: CDR1 MGHRA, CDR2 YSYEKL. The CDR3 covers 16 residues. CDR3 sequence: CASSQDIRVYGYGYTF. CDR3 nucleotide sequence: TGCGCCAGCAGCCAAGATATCCGGGTGTATGGCTATGGCTACACCTTC.

The rearrangement uses TRBV10-1 and TRBJ2-3; TRBD2 aligns across 11 bases. V lost 6 bases, J lost 2 bases, and 4 bases stayed unmatched. The CDR3 is 15 amino acids. Germline V gene lookup returns CDR1 WNHNN and CDR2 SYGVQD (reference sequence). Here the CDR3 reads CASRKGLADTDTQYF. CDR3 bases: TGCGCCAGCAGGAAGGGACTAGCGGACACAGATACGCAGTATTTT.

The CDR3 DNA is TGTGCCAGCAGCGGGACAGGGGAAGCAGATACGCAGTATTTT. It codes for CASSGTGEADTQYF. The gene calls are TRBV7-9 and TRBJ2-3; 10 bases fit TRBD1. The CDR3 has 14 residues. With 5 bases clipped from V and 4 bases from J, the junction kept 3 bases outside the gene matches. Germline-derived CDR1 and CDR2 are SEHNR and FQNEAQ (reference sequence). Using reference TRBV7-9 and TRBJ2-3 for the parts outside the CDR3, the full variable domain is DTGVSQNPRHKITKRGQNVTFRCDPISEHNRLYWYRQTLGQGPEFLTYFQNEAQLEKSRLLSDRFSAERPKGSFSTLEIQRTEQGDSAMYLCASSGTGEADTQYFGPGTRLTVL.

Comment on this clone: Other DNA sequences in this specimen translate into the identical CDR3. In DNA, the CDR3 is TGTGCCAGCAGTGTTGGGACTAGCGGGAGTTACGAGCAGTACTTC. This codes for CASSVGTSGSYEQYF. The chain has TRBV2 and TRBJ2-7; TRBD2 aligns across 14 bases. The CDR3 totals 15 residues. Trimming at V came to 4 bases and at J to 4 bases, leaving 3 bases not matched to a gene. The germline V gene encodes CDR1 SNHLY and CDR2 FYNNEI.

V usage is TRBV6-6 and J usage is TRBJ2-3; 7 positions match TRBD1. The CDR3 sequence is 15 residues long. J was trimmed by 4 bases and V by 5 bases; bases with no gene match: 9. Germline values: CDR1 MNHNY, CDR2 SVGAGI (reference sequence). CDR3 sequence (DNA): TGTGCCAGCAGTAGACAGGGTTTGGAAGCAGATACGCAGTATTTT. Translated: CASSRQGLEADTQYF.

The chain couples TRBV13 to TRBJ2-2; maybe TRBD1 (6 bases). Germline loops: CDR1 PRHDT, CDR2 FYEKMQ (reference sequence). The CDR3 runs 14 residues. Trimming removed 2 bases from V and 6 bases from J, with 10 bases in between. This CDR3 is CASSLRQVAGELFF. In DNA form, the CDR3 reads TGTGCCAGCAGCTTACGACAGGTCGCCGGGGAGCTGTTTTTT.

This clone has a handful of counts. CDR3 sequence (DNA): TGTGCCAGCAGTTCTGGGAGCTCCTATAATTCACCCCTCCACTTT. This gives the protein CASSSGSSYNSPLHF. The chain joins TRBV6-4 to TRBJ1-6; no clear D. Between the trimmed V and J ends, which lost 5 bases and 0 bases, there was a span of 8 bases. CDR1 is MRHNA and CDR2 is SNTAGT in the germline V gene. The CDR3 spans 15 residues.

The chain employs TRBV7-3 and TRBJ2-1, with 12 bases identical to TRBD2. Unmatched junction bases numbered 14, after V lost 5 bases and J lost 0 bases. Germline V gene data show CDR1 as SGHTA and CDR2 as FQGTGA. The CDR3 runs to 20 residues. CDR3 loop: CASSTPGTSGSPSSYNEQFF. The DNA for the CDR3 is TGTGCCAGCAGCACCCCCGGGACTAGCGGGTCGCCGAGCTCCTACAATGAGCAGTTCTTC.

CDR3 protein: CASSSTSGRATGELFF. Here the CDR3 DNA reads TGTGCCAGCAGCTCGACTAGCGGGAGGGCCACCGGGGAGCTGTTTTTT. V usage is TRBV5-5 and J usage is TRBJ2-2, with 14 bases identical to TRBD2. The CDR3 runs to 16 residues. Germline V gene lookup returns CDR1 SGHKS and CDR2 YYEKEE (reference sequence). Trimming took 3 bases from V and 4 from J; bases not matched to a gene: 2.

CDR3 sequence (DNA): TGTGCCAGCAGTTTCCTTCCAGGGGAGGGGAGTGAGCAGTTCTTC. Protein product: CASSFLPGEGSEQFF. The J gene is TRBJ2-1, the V gene TRBV27, with a tentative D call TRBD2 (7 bases). CDR1 is MNHEY, CDR2 SMNVEV, per germline (reference sequence). The CDR3 totals 15 residues. Trimming took 3 bases from V and 9 from J, leaving 18 bases between them.